This TCR beta chain derives from a study of T-cell memory formation after mild COVID-19. Study overall: TCR clusters largely stayed donor specific.

Study-wide points: Among clones contracting day 15 to 85, CD4/CD8 was balanced, whereas later expanders leaned CD4+. Contracting clones localized mainly to CM and EM when CD4+ and mainly to EMRA when CD8+.

As concerns this clonotype: Its antigen is not identified.

Germline V gene data show CDR1 as MNHNY and CDR2 as SVGAGI (reference sequence). The V end was cut by 6 bases, the J end by 3 bases, with 5 bases between. This CDR3 region has 11 residues. TCR alpha and TCR beta cDNA libraries with sample barcodes and UMIs came from 5'RACE using constant-segment primers. From the 5' RACE reads, TCRdb called clonotypes with MiXCR, one entry per CDR3 protein. Among approximately 350,000 distinct CDR3 sequences listed, around 30% were seen once. The receptor comes from an adult woman who had mild COVID-19 (a few samples of this study predate the infection). Cell type and time point are not known. Sequencing was performed on PBMCs or a T cell subset sorted from them (not recorded which). The chain joins TRBV6-6 to TRBJ1-1, with unresolved D. The CDR3 loop reads CASRFDTEAFF. CDR3 sequence (DNA): TGTGCCAGCAGGTTCGACACTGAAGCTTTCTTT.